This T cell receptor beta chain was found in a study of blood T cell repertoires in COVID-19 (TCRdb year 2020). Notes on the research overall: Samples from collaborators originated in the United States, Italy and Spain and spanned both the acute and convalescent phases of COVID-19. Where HLA class I and class II types were available, the types were taken from metadata supplied by the sample provider, not from assay-based typing. The prospective study material was composed of cDNA or gDNA derived from T cells, B-cell-depleted T cells, or PBMCs. The dataset comprised deeply sampled blood TCRbeta repertoires from subjects exposed to, actively infected with, or recovered from COVID-19. The samples were drawn from two sources: the first 160 participants of the ongoing ImmuneRACE study, and 1,200 or so subjects contributed by 6 global collaborators. The repertoires were released in a freely available public database intended as a resource for research on the immune response to SARS-CoV-2. Sample metadata almost always included a de-identified subject ID, COVID-19 status, age in years and sex.

Study-wide findings and limitations: The quantity of clinical and demographic metadata differed by source and by participant and was supplied without curation.

The sample holds a few counts of this clone. Its recognized antigen is unknown. Base qualities are missing; no much larger clone stands one base away. TCRbeta CDR3 regions were amplified from genomic DNA using the immunoSEQ Assay, a bias-controlled multiplex PCR. Under the source paper's analysis protocol: The number of nucleated cells in each sample was estimated from the amplification of reference gene primers within the assay. Sequence reads were collapsed and filtered to measure the absolute abundance of every unique TCRbeta CDR3 rearrangement. For each sample, productive Simpson clonality was calculated by taking the square root of Simpson's diversity index across productive rearrangements. TCRdb provides this immuneACCESS table in a form limited to in-frame rearrangements. Some clones are lacking; in checked studies, under half of them reflect an unresolved V gene, and why the rest are absent is not known. Clonal size and the V and J genes are those of that table, whereas D and trimming came from the DNA. The sample includes 40,000 to 50,000 clones, with around 90% observed a single time. The ten biggest clones cover about 22% of the sample.

Each collaborating institution followed its own protocols to collect whole blood in K2EDTA tubes. For TCRbeta analysis, collaborator samples were shipped as frozen whole blood, as isolated PBMCs, or as DNA extracted from either sample type. Relative to germline, V is missing 3 bases and J is missing 3 bases, with 3 bases of the junction outside any gene match. From a lookup of the germline V gene (reference sequence), CDR1 and CDR2 are WNHNN and SYGVQD. The CDR3 holds 15 amino acids from the cysteine to the phenylalanine. Of the read, only the CDR3 DNA is kept; its 45 bases are in frame from base 1.

The sequenced material came from peripheral blood. This TCR derives from a middle-aged man with active COVID-19. Recombination joined TRBV10-1 with TRBJ2-2; 8 central bases correspond to TRBD2. The CDR3 region: CASSDGTRDTGELFF. DNA sequence: TGCGCCAGCAGTGACGGGACTAGGGACACCGGGGAGCTGTTTTTT.